This TCR beta chain was sequenced for a study of vaccination and CD4 T cells after COVID-19. Sample treatment: roughly ten-day PBMC culture with coronavirus spike peptide pools or control peptides (ViraFEST assay). Pre-COVID-19 pandemic sampling (2011-2018) yielded the unexposed donor's CD4+ T cells. ViraFEST used peptide pools to expand antigen-specific T cells and subsequently sequenced their TCRs. On day 3 and again on day 7, fresh IL-2 medium was used to replace half the medium. The Oncomine TCR Beta short-read assay was what sequenced the DNA obtained from cultured CD4+ T cells. From the PCR reads, TCRdb called clonotypes with MiXCR, one entry per CDR3 protein. The sample has approximately 5,000 distinct CDR3 sequences; roughly 28% are singletons. This clonotype has just a few counts. Its antigen is not known. V was shortened by 10 bases and J by 5 bases, with 18 bases between the two germline ends. CDR1 is LNHDA and CDR2 is SQIVND in the germline V gene (reference sequence). CDR3 size: 14 residues.

Sequencing was done on a sample of CD4+ T cells from blood, cultured in vitro. The chain combines TRBV19 with TRBJ1-5; no definite D call. The clonotype originates from a human donor in good health. The CDR3 spells CATTSAGMDQPQHF. As DNA, the CDR3 is TGTGCCACCACATCGGCGGGAATGGATCAGCCCCAGCATTTT.